This TCR beta chain was documented in a study of shared clonotypes between healthy human individuals. Libraries were prepared by immunoSEQ multiplex PCR; TCRdb keeps only in-frame clonotypes and omits some of them. The table shows fewer than 700,000 clones, with around 80% occurring only once. The V gene's germline CDR1 is WNHNN and CDR2 SYGVQD (reference sequence). The CDR3 has 11 amino acids. Between the trimmed V and J ends, which lost 7 bases and 5 bases, there was a span of 8 bases. This TCR was recovered from a middle-aged woman in good health. Some clones in this sample may be carry-over from other donors' samples. The sequenced sample consisted of PBMCs. The gene calls are TRBV10-1 and TRBJ1-1; D gene unclear. In DNA form, the CDR3 reads TGCGCCAGCACCCCCGGGACTGAAGCTTTCTTT. The encoded protein is CASTPGTEAFF.